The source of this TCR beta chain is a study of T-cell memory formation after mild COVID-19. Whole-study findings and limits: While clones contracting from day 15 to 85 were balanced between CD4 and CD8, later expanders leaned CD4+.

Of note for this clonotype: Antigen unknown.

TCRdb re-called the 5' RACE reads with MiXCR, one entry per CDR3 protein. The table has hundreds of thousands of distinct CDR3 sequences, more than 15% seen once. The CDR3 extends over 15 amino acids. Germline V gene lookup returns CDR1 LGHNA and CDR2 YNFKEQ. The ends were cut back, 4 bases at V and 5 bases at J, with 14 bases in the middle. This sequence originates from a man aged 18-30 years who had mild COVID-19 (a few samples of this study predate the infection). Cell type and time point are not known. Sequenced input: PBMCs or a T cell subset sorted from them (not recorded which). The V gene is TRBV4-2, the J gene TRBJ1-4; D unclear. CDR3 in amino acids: CASSLFGEENEKLFF. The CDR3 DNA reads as TGTGCCAGCAGCCTATTCGGGGAGGAGAATGAAAAACTGTTTTTT.